These 17 T cell receptor beta chains were sequenced from one sample in a study of OX40 agonist ivuxolimab in advanced cancers. Here immunoSEQ multiplex PCR was the method, and the copy in TCRdb shows in-frame clones only, minus some. There are roughly 120,000 clones in the sample; 85% to 95% occur only once, and 0.65% to 0.9% lies in the top ten. The sequences come from CD4+ or CD8+ T cells sorted from blood, collected in a trial of the OX40 agonist ivuxolimab. Receptors originate from an adult with an advanced solid tumor such as melanoma, head and neck, liver or kidney cancer.

The rearrangement joins TRBV9 to TRBJ2-1, with 9 bases that match TRBD2. J lost 2 bases, V lost 4 bases, and 13 bases had no gene match. Germline V CDR1 and CDR2: SGDLS, YYNGEE. The CDR3 contains 18 residues. The CDR3 loop reads CASSFPVAGGPTYNEQFF. The CDR3 DNA reads as TGTGCCAGCAGCTTTCCCGTGGCGGGAGGGCCCACCTACAATGAGCAGTTCTTC.

The V gene is TRBV7-2, the J gene TRBJ1-6; D is possibly TRBD1 (6 bases). The CDR3 runs 14 residues. Germline V gene data show CDR1 as SGHTA and CDR2 as FQGNSA. With 9 bases removed from V and 9 bases from J, the gap between germline ends came to 18 bases. The DNA of the CDR3 is TGTGCCAGTACCTACCAGGGGCCCTTTTCACCCCTCCACTTT. Amino acids: CASTYQGPFSPLHF.

This clone was observed a few times. The chain uses TRBV6-6 and TRBJ1-1, with D uncertain. V lost 0 bases, J lost 1 base, and 6 bases lay in between. The length of the CDR3 is 14 residues. Germline-derived CDR1 and CDR2 are MNHNY and SVGAGI (reference sequence). The CDR3 DNA reads as TGTGCCAGCAGTTACTCGCGACAGAACACTGAAGCTTTCTTT. It specifies CASSYSRQNTEAFF.

The chain combines TRBV19 with TRBJ2-7; 9 bases match TRBD1. Germline V CDR1 and CDR2: LNHDA, SQIVND (reference sequence). J gave up 13 bases and V 5 bases, and 12 bases lay outside the gene matches. The CDR3 contains 13 residues. Here the CDR3 DNA reads TGTGCCAGTAGTCCCAGTATCCGGGACAGGGAATACTTC. As protein: CASSPSIRDREYF.

In DNA form, the CDR3 reads TGTGCCAGCAGCTTAGGACAGGGGGGCCGCTATAGCAATCAGCCCCAGCATTTT. Translated, it gives CASSLGQGGRYSNQPQHF. The chain links TRBV7-8 to TRBJ1-5; TRBD1 agrees at 9 bases. The CDR3 runs to 18 residues. Germline CDR1 SGHVS, CDR2 FQNEAQ. V lost 1 base to trimming and J lost 0 bases; unmatched junction nucleotides: 7.

This clone occurred once. The genes are TRBV10-3 and TRBJ2-1, with 7 bases matching TRBD1. The CDR3 runs to 15 residues. Germline V CDR1 and CDR2: ENHRY, SYGVKD. The V segment lost 9 bases and the J segment 1 base; nucleotides outside the gene matches: 9. CDR3 nucleotides: TGTGCCATGGCAGGAAACAGGGGATCCTACAATGAGCAGTTCTTC. It is translated as CAMAGNRGSYNEQFF.

The chain uses TRBV11-3 and TRBJ1-1; D perhaps matches TRBD1 (5 bases). The germline V gene encodes CDR1 SGHNT and CDR2 YENEEA. This CDR3 spans 15 amino acids. Trimming took off 2 bases at V and 2 bases at J, with 12 bases between the two ends. The CDR3 sequence is CASSLLGAGNTEAFF. The CDR3 nucleotides are TGTGCCAGCAGCTTACTTGGGGCTGGTAACACTGAAGCTTTCTTT.

The chain links TRBV6-6 to TRBJ2-6; no definite D call. The V gene lost 6 bases and the J gene lost 0 bases, with 6 bases spanning the gap. Per the germline V gene, CDR1 is MNHNY and CDR2 is SVGAGI (reference sequence). The CDR3 consists of 14 residues. The CDR3 DNA sequence: TGTGCCAGCAGCCCCCCCTCTGGGGCCAACGTCCTGACTTTC. It is translated as CASSPPSGANVLTF.

The J gene is TRBJ1-5, the V gene TRBV28, with D hard to call. The germline V and J ends were trimmed by 8 bases and 3 bases, with 20 bases remaining between them. CDR1 and CDR2 from the germline V gene are MDHEN and SYDVKM. The CDR3 runs 16 residues. The CDR3: CASPPAGSGINQPQHF. As DNA, the CDR3 is TGTGCCAGCCCGCCGGCGGGGTCCGGAATCAATCAGCCCCAGCATTTT.

As DNA, the CDR3 is TGTGCCAGCAGTTGGCTAGAGGATGAGCAGTTCTTC. This encodes CASSWLEDEQFF. The chain is built from TRBV6-5 and TRBJ2-1; D is unresolved. The CDR3 is made up of 12 amino acids. Germline V gene data show CDR1 as MNHEY and CDR2 as SVGAGI. The ends were cut back, 4 bases at V and 8 bases at J, with 9 bases in the middle.

The chain carries TRBV4-3 and TRBJ1-5; no firm D call. Germline CDR1 and CDR2: LGHNA and YSLEER. V lost 0 bases and J lost 2, with 5 bases in between. The CDR3 totals 14 residues. The CDR3 loop reads CASSQERGNQPQHF. CDR3 DNA sequence: TGCGCCAGCAGCCAAGAAAGGGGCAATCAGCCCCAGCATTTT.

V usage is TRBV18 and J usage is TRBJ2-5; D might be TRBD2 (6 bases). The length of the CDR3 is 14 residues. Per germline, CDR1 KGHSH and CDR2 LQKENI. Trimming removed 2 bases at V and 5 bases at J, with 12 bases between. This chain's CDR3 is CASSPDLAQETQYF. The DNA of the CDR3 is TGTGCCAGCTCACCAGACCTAGCGCAGGAGACCCAGTACTTC.

V gene TRBV5-6 combines with J gene TRBJ1-5, with D tentatively TRBD1 (5 bases). V was cut by 4 bases and J by 3 bases, with 14 bases left in between. The CDR3 length is 15 residues. Germline V CDR1 and CDR2: SGHDT, YYEEEE. The CDR3 DNA reads TGTGCCAGCAGCGCTGGAACAGGCTACAATCAGCCCCAGCATTTT. Its translation is CASSAGTGYNQPQHF.

This chain joins TRBV6-4 and TRBJ2-7; tentatively, D is TRBD2 (5 bases). CDR3 length equals 16 residues. Deletions cut 0 bases from V and 0 bases from J, with 12 bases between. CDR1 and CDR2 from the germline V gene are MRHNA and SNTAGT. CDR3 residues: CASSDSSERSSYEQYF. Here the CDR3 DNA reads TGTGCCAGCAGTGACTCCTCGGAGCGGAGCTCCTACGAGCAGTACTTC.

The count of this clone is one. The chain employs TRBV29-1 and TRBJ1-5; D gene unclear. Germline V lookup: CDR1 SQVTM, CDR2 ANQGSEA. The V end was cut by 4 bases, the J end by 3 bases, with 10 bases between. The CDR3 runs to 13 residues. The CDR3 protein is CSVGTAHNQPQHF. The CDR3 DNA sequence: TGCAGCGTTGGGACGGCCCACAATCAGCCCCAGCATTTT.

The DNA for the CDR3 is TGTGCCAGCAGTTGGGGGACAGCGAATCAGCCCCAGCATTTT. It yields the protein CASSWGTANQPQHF. The chain uses TRBV28 and TRBJ1-5; 7 positions agree with TRBD1. The CDR3 has 14 amino acids. The V gene end was trimmed by 4 bases and the J gene end by 4 bases; junction bases not matched to a gene: 4. Germline CDR1 is MDHEN and CDR2 is SYDVKM.

J is TRBJ2-3 and V is TRBV5-1; a weak D match, TRBD2 (5 bases). The CDR3 has 16 amino acids. Germline loops: CDR1 SGHRS, CDR2 YFSETQ. The V gene lost 3 bases and the J gene lost 2 bases, with 16 bases spanning the gap. The CDR3 loop reads CASSSALTRATDTQYF. For the CDR3, the DNA is TGCGCCAGCAGCTCCGCCCTTACTAGGGCCACAGATACGCAGTATTTT.